This entry describes one TCR beta chain. These data come from a study of blood T cell repertoires in COVID-19. Measured with immunoSEQ multiplex PCR; TCRdb has only the in-frame clones, and not every one. The sample has about 220,000 clones; more than 85% are singletons. Germline CDR1 is ENHRY and CDR2 is SYGVKD. The CDR3 has 16 amino acids. V lost 4 bases to trimming and J lost 4 bases; unmatched junction nucleotides: 13. Input material: peripheral blood. The receptor was derived from a woman aged 45-65 years with COVID-19, enrolled during active disease. The J gene is TRBJ2-7, the V gene TRBV10-3, with 7 bases identical to TRBD1. The CDR3 sequence is CAISGEGAQGSYEQYF. The DNA for the CDR3 is TGTGCCATCAGTGGAGAGGGGGCGCAGGGTTCGTACGAGCAGTACTTC.